The 32 T cell receptor beta chains below come from one sample, sequenced in a study of cytomegalovirus exposure and HLA in healthy donors. PCR was performed using 60 Vbeta and 13 Jbeta primers. Libraries were prepared by immunoSEQ multiplex PCR; TCRdb keeps only in-frame clonotypes and omits some of them. The sample has tens of thousands of clones, roughly 64% seen once; the top ten hold 18%. Source material: PBMCs. These receptors were collected from a man aged 45 to 65 in good health and CMV-seropositive.

In its sample, this clone was seen a few times. This chain connects TRBV5-1 to TRBJ2-7, with D uncertain. Trimming pared 5 bases from V and 2 bases from J, leaving 11 bases between. From germline, CDR1 is SGHRS and CDR2 YFSETQ. CDR3 length: 13 amino acids. The DNA for the CDR3 is TGCGCCAGCAGTACAAATCTCCCCTACGAGCAGTACTTC. Amino acid sequence: CASSTNLPYEQYF.

The J gene is TRBJ2-7, the V gene TRBV10-2; 7 bases fit TRBD2. Germline CDR1 and CDR2: WSHSY and SAAADI. This CDR3 is built from 15 residues. The ends lost 2 bases at V and 2 bases at J; junction bases unmatched: 6. The CDR3 DNA reads TGCGCCAGCAGTGAGGGGGGGGACCGAACCTACGAGCAGTACTTC. Translated: CASSEGGDRTYEQYF.

The chain uses TRBV6-1 and TRBJ1-1; 8 bases align to TRBD1. Germline values: CDR1 MNHNS, CDR2 SASEGT. The V segment lost 5 bases and the J segment 2 bases; nucleotides outside the gene matches: 7. The CDR3 is 15 residues long. The chain's CDR3 is CASSRHGQGNTEAFF. The CDR3 coding sequence is TGTGCCAGCAGTCGACACGGACAGGGAAACACTGAAGCTTTCTTT.

The J gene is TRBJ2-5, the V gene TRBV11-3; a possible D gene is TRBD1 (6 bases). With 3 bases removed from V and 2 bases from J, the gap between germline ends came to 7 bases. The germline CDR1 and CDR2 sequences are SGHNT and YENEEA. The CDR3 is 13 amino acids. The DNA of the CDR3 is TGTGCCAGCAGCTTGGGACAACAAGAGACCCAGTACTTC. It is translated as CASSLGQQETQYF.

This clone was recorded only once. This chain uses TRBV6-1 with TRBJ2-7; TRBD2 aligns across 12 bases. V shed 10 bases, J shed 1 base, and the junction held 5 bases outside the gene matches. CDR3 length: 14 amino acids. Germline V gene lookup returns CDR1 MNHNS and CDR2 SASEGT. CDR3 sequence reads: CATTTSGGSYEQYF. CDR3 sequence (DNA): TGTGCCACCACAACTAGCGGGGGGTCCTACGAGCAGTACTTC.

The chain joins TRBV2 to TRBJ1-5, with no clear D. Germline loops: CDR1 SNHLY, CDR2 FYNNEI. V was cut by 2 bases and J by 4 bases, with 3 bases left in between. The CDR3 totals 12 residues. This CDR3 is CASSEPNQPQHF. The DNA for the CDR3 is TGTGCCAGCAGTGAACCTAATCAGCCCCAGCATTTT.

CDR3 sequence: CATSRDGTNEQFF. The CDR3 nucleotides read TGTGCCACCAGCAGAGATGGGACTAATGAGCAGTTCTTC. The gene calls are TRBV15 and TRBJ2-1; the D gene is possibly TRBD2 (6 bases). V was clipped by 0 bases and J by 7 bases, with 7 bases between them. The CDR3 length is 13 residues. CDR1 and CDR2 (germline): LNHNV, YYDKDF (reference sequence). Using reference TRBV15 and TRBJ2-1 for the parts outside the CDR3, the full variable domain is DAMVIQNPRYQVTQFGKPVTLSCSQTLNHNVMYWYQQKSSQAPKLLFHYYDKDFNNEADTPDNFQSRRPNTSFCFLDIRSPGLGDTAMYLCATSRDGTNEQFFGPGTRLTVL.

This chain connects TRBV7-2 to TRBJ2-7; weak D call: TRBD2 (5 bases). The germline V gene has CDR1 SGHTA and CDR2 FQGNSA. This CDR3 is 15 amino acids long. V was pared by 3 bases and J by 1 base, with 13 bases between. CDR3 amino acids: CASSLGSKGSYEQYF. Written as DNA, the CDR3 is TGTGCCAGCAGCTTGGGGAGTAAAGGGTCCTACGAGCAGTACTTC.

V usage is TRBV4-2 and J usage is TRBJ1-5; TRBD1 might be the D (6 bases). The CDR3 contains 17 residues. The V and J ends lost 4 bases and 1 base respectively, with 17 bases between them. From germline, CDR1 is LGHNA and CDR2 YNFKEQ. CDR3 amino acids: CASSPQGGGGSNQPQHF. The CDR3, as DNA: TGTGCCAGCAGCCCCCAGGGTGGGGGCGGGAGCAATCAGCCCCAGCATTTT.

The J gene is TRBJ1-1, the V gene TRBV28, with 7 bases aligning to TRBD1. The germline gives CDR1 MDHEN, CDR2 SYDVKM. With V trimmed by 6 bases and J by 0 bases, 4 bases remained unmatched. CDR3 length: 14 residues. CDR3 nucleotides: TGTGCCAGCAGAAGGGACAGCCTGAACACTGAAGCTTTCTTT. Its protein product is CASRRDSLNTEAFF.

The V call is TRBV7-2, the J call TRBJ1-5, with 9 bases lining up with TRBD1. V gave up 4 bases and J gave up 7 bases; unmatched junction bases: 5. Germline lookup yields CDR1 SGHTA and CDR2 FQGNSA. This CDR3 comprises 14 residues. CDR3 protein: CASSWGQGGQPQHF. DNA of the CDR3: TGTGCCAGCAGCTGGGGACAGGGCGGACAGCCCCAGCATTTT.

V gene TRBV6-5 combines with J gene TRBJ2-7; D uncertain. This CDR3 contains 14 residues. Germline assignment: CDR1 MNHEY and CDR2 SVGAGI. Trimming cost V 0 bases and J 5 bases, with 11 bases left between them. The CDR3 DNA follows: TGTGCCAGCAGTTACTCGGCGGCGACGAACGAGCAGTACTTC. It translates to CASSYSAATNEQYF.

This rearrangement joins TRBV10-3 to TRBJ2-6; TRBD1 matches at 8 bases. CDR3 length: 13 amino acids. Looked up from germline, CDR1 is ENHRY and CDR2 is SYGVKD. Unmatched junction bases numbered 0, after V lost 8 bases and J lost 3 bases. The CDR3 spells CAIGQGGANVLTF. DNA for the CDR3: TGTGCCATCGGACAGGGTGGGGCCAACGTCCTGACTTTC.

This rearrangement joins TRBV6-6 to TRBJ2-7; D is possibly TRBD1 (5 bases). Trimming pared 4 bases from V and 4 bases from J, leaving 11 bases between. The CDR3 runs 13 residues. Germline V gene sequence: CDR1 MNHNY, CDR2 SVGAGI (reference sequence). The CDR3 region is CASSSQGWYEQYF. The CDR3, as DNA: TGTGCCAGCAGTTCGCAGGGCTGGTACGAGCAGTACTTC.

This sequence joins TRBV18 and TRBJ2-7; possibly TRBD2 for D (5 bases). Germline CDR1 is KGHSH and CDR2 is LQKENI. This CDR3 has 13 residues. The V gene lost 0 bases and the J gene lost 7 bases, with 10 bases spanning the gap. Written as DNA, the CDR3 is TGTGCCAGCTCACCACCGGTGACGGGAGAGCAGTACTTC. Translating gives CASSPPVTGEQYF.

This rearrangement joins TRBV5-4 to TRBJ1-5; a possible D gene is TRBD1 (5 bases). The CDR3 consists of 15 residues. Trimming stripped 2 bases from V and 1 base from J, with 10 bases between. CDR1 is SGHNT, CDR2 YYREEE, per germline (reference sequence). DNA for the CDR3: TGTGCCAGCAGCTTCGGGGGAGGGAGCAATCAGCCCCAGCATTTT. Protein: CASSFGGGSNQPQHF. The complete variable domain, with remaining parts taken from reference TRBV5-4 and TRBJ1-5, reads ETGVTQSPTHLIKTRGQQVTLRCSSQSGHNTVSWYQQALGQGPQFIFQYYREEENGRGNFPPRFSGLQFPNYSSELNVNALELDDSALYLCASSFGGGSNQPQHFGDGTRLSIL.

The J gene is TRBJ1-1, the V gene TRBV6-5, with D hard to call. The V end was cut by 8 bases, the J end by 1 base, with 11 bases between. CDR3 length: 13 residues. Germline CDR1 reads MNHEY; CDR2 reads SVGAGI. This CDR3 reads CASREQQNTEAFF. CDR3 bases: TGTGCCAGCCGGGAGCAGCAGAACACTGAAGCTTTCTTT.

This sequence joins TRBV7-2 and TRBJ2-7, with D unresolved. CDR1 is SGHTA and CDR2 is FQGNSA in the germline V gene. V lost 4 bases and J 2 bases, leaving 9 bases between the germline ends. This CDR3 contains 13 residues. Here the CDR3 DNA reads TGTGCCAGCAGCTCCGACAAGACCTACGAGCAGTACTTC. Translation gives CASSSDKTYEQYF.

The chain combines TRBV7-2 with TRBJ1-5, with a weak D call TRBD1 (6 bases). CDR1 and CDR2 from the germline V gene are SGHTA and FQGNSA. V gave up 6 bases and J gave up 7 bases, with 13 bases separating them. The CDR3 spans 13 residues. Here the CDR3 reads CASSKIQGQPQHF. The CDR3 DNA sequence: TGTGCCAGCAGTAAAATCCAGGGGCAGCCCCAGCATTTT.

V and J are TRBV7-8 and TRBJ1-1; 7 bases are a match to TRBD1. CDR1 SGHVS and CDR2 FQNEAQ come from the germline V gene. The CDR3 consists of 14 residues. The junction had 11 bases not matched to a gene; V was cut back by 5 bases and J by 8 bases. Here the CDR3 reads CASSMSRDRKEAFF. As DNA, the CDR3 is TGTGCCAGCAGCATGAGCCGGGACAGAAAAGAAGCTTTCTTT. The full variable domain, in which reference TRBV7-8 and TRBJ1-1 provide the parts outside the CDR3, is GAGVSQSPRYKVAKRGQDVALRCDPISGHVSLFWYQQALGQGPEFLTYFQNEAQLDKSGLPSDRFFAERPEGSVSTLKIQRTQQEDSAVYLCASSMSRDRKEAFFGQGTRLTVV.

V and J are TRBV25-1 and TRBJ1-2, with D unclear. This CDR3 is built from 13 residues. Per the germline V gene, CDR1 is MGHDK and CDR2 is SYGVNS. V lost 5 bases, J lost 2 bases, and 9 bases lay in between. The DNA of the CDR3 is TGTGCCAGCAGTAACACAGTCAACTATGGCTACACCTTC. Translation: CASSNTVNYGYTF.

The chain recombines TRBV7-6 with TRBJ2-1; no reliable D call. CDR1 is SGHVS, CDR2 FNYEAQ, per germline. The CDR3 has 16 residues. V was clipped by 1 base and J by 0 bases, with 10 bases between them. The CDR3 bases are TGTGCCAGCAGCTTAGTTGGCGGCCTCTCCTACAATGAGCAGTTCTTC. Translating gives CASSLVGGLSYNEQFF.

This clone was seen only a few times. The rearrangement uses TRBV10-3 and TRBJ2-1; the D gene is possibly TRBD1 (6 bases). V lost 7 bases, J lost 7 bases, and 11 bases lay in between. This CDR3 is built from 12 residues. Germline V CDR1 and CDR2: ENHRY, SYGVKD. CDR3 protein: CAINEGVNEQFF. CDR3 bases: TGTGCCATCAACGAGGGGGTGAATGAGCAGTTCTTC.

The chain is built from TRBV14 and TRBJ1-1, with D possibly matching TRBD1 (5 bases). V lost 0 bases, J lost 5 bases, and 13 bases lay in between. Germline-derived CDR1 and CDR2 are SGHDN and FVKESK. The CDR3 has 15 amino acids. CDR3 coding DNA: TGTGCCAGCAGCCAAGATCCTGGGGCGGGGACTGAAGCTTTCTTT. It encodes CASSQDPGAGTEAFF.

This clone was seen only once. The CDR3 nucleotides read TGTGCCAGCAGCAAAGCGTGCGGGGGCTACGAGCAGTACTTC. Amino acid sequence: CASSKACGGYEQYF. The chain employs TRBV21-1 and TRBJ2-7; the table's D call, TRBD2, has no DNA check behind it. TRBV21-1 is a documented pseudogene. The CDR3 contains 14 residues.

This clone was seen only a few times. The chain has TRBV5-6 and TRBJ2-7; 8 nucleotides align to TRBD1. V was clipped by 3 bases and J by 7 bases; unmatched bases: 15. The germline V gene encodes CDR1 SGHDT and CDR2 YYEEEE. This CDR3 contains 16 residues. Written as DNA, the CDR3 is TGTGCCAGCAGCTCCCCTCCGGGACAGGAGCGATGGGAGCAGTACTTC. It translates to CASSSPPGQERWEQYF.

Here the CDR3 reads CASSRGNTEAFF. CDR3 nucleotides: TGTGCCAGCAGTAGGGGTAACACTGAAGCTTTCTTT. The chain is built from TRBV6-1 and TRBJ1-1, with TRBD1 as a possible D gene (5 bases). The germline V gene has CDR1 MNHNS and CDR2 SASEGT. With 5 bases removed from V and 2 bases from J, the gap between germline ends came to 6 bases. The CDR3 length is 12 residues.

The chain uses TRBV11-2 and TRBJ2-7; 8 bases match TRBD1. The V segment lost 4 bases and the J segment 0 bases; nucleotides outside the gene matches: 2. Germline CDR1 SGHAT, CDR2 FQNNGV. The CDR3 length is 14 residues. The CDR3 DNA is TGTGCCAGCAGCTCGGACAGGGCCTCCTACGAGCAGTACTTC. Translating it yields CASSSDRASYEQYF.

This clone has a single count. The chain carries TRBV6-1 and TRBJ2-7; 11 positions match TRBD1. V lost 4 bases to trimming and J lost 4 bases; unmatched junction nucleotides: 3. Germline V lookup: CDR1 MNHNS, CDR2 SASEGT. The CDR3 is 14 amino acids. The chain's CDR3 is CASSAGTGGYEQYF. The CDR3 DNA reads as TGTGCCAGCAGTGCCGGGACAGGGGGGTACGAGCAGTACTTC.

CDR3 DNA sequence: TGTGCCAGCAGCTTGAGGGGGACAGCAGATACGCAGTATTTT. Its protein is CASSLRGTADTQYF. The gene calls are TRBV7-3 and TRBJ2-3, with 7 positions matching TRBD1. The CDR3 has 14 amino acids. With V trimmed by 3 bases and J by 4 bases, 4 bases remained unmatched. Germline V lookup: CDR1 SGHTA, CDR2 FQGTGA.

The chain links TRBV7-6 to TRBJ1-6; 7 bases fit TRBD1. This CDR3 contains 16 residues. CDR1 is SGHVS, CDR2 FNYEAQ, per germline. V lost 3 bases and J lost 7; bases outside the gene matches: 9. This CDR3 reads CASSLEARTGNSPLHF. The CDR3 DNA reads as TGTGCCAGCAGCTTGGAAGCTAGGACAGGAAATTCACCCCTCCACTTT.

This sequence joins TRBV7-3 and TRBJ2-1, with 9 bases lining up with TRBD2. Germline CDR1 reads SGHTA; CDR2 reads FQGTGA. V lost 5 bases to trimming and J lost 9 bases; unmatched junction nucleotides: 14. This CDR3 spans 16 amino acids. The CDR3 loop is CASSPRPRGGAGEQFF. CDR3 nucleotide sequence: TGTGCCAGCAGCCCCCGCCCTCGCGGGGGGGCGGGTGAGCAGTTCTTC.